These T cell receptor beta chains were read from a single sample in a study of Ad26.COV2.S vaccination and SARS-CoV-2 variants. Assay used: immunoSEQ multiplex PCR; TCRdb lists only in-frame clones, some missing. The repertoire holds about 440,000 clones, with less than 95% as singletons. The source material was peripheral blood, sampled in a trial of Ad26.COV2.S vaccine versus placebo. The receptors originated from a person between 18 and 65 years old who received the Ad26.COV2.S COVID-19 vaccine or a placebo. CDR3s include the opening cysteine and the closing phenylalanine or tryptophan. The D gene is left open where the match is weak. Only some rows state a clone size, as once, few, many or a class for expanded clones.

>.|TRBV28|TRBJ1-5|.
CASSIGQSNQPQHF
TGTGCCAGCAGCATAGGACAGTCCAATCAGCCCCAGCATTTT
>.|TRBV7-2|TRBJ2-3|.
CASSLSGTDTQYF
TGTGCCAGCAGCTTGTCAGGCACAGATACGCAGTATTTT
>.|TRBV27|TRBJ2-2|TRBD2
CASSLRGRAITGELFF
TGTGCCAGCAGTTTACGCGGGAGGGCAATCACCGGGGAGCTGTTTTTT
>.|TRBV13|TRBJ2-7|.
CASSYTPSSYEQYF
TGTGCCAGCAGCTATACACCGAGCTCCTACGAGCAGTACTTC
>.|TRBV19|TRBJ2-7|TRBD1
CASGDRSGYEQYF
TGTGCCAGTGGGGACAGGAGCGGGTACGAGCAGTACTTC
>.|TRBV13|TRBJ2-3|.
CASSLSDITDTQYF
TGTGCCAGCAGCTTATCAGACATCACAGATACGCAGTATTTT
>.|TRBV21-1|TRBJ2-3|.
CASSSSGRMSTDTQYF
TGTGCCAGCAGCTCTAGCGGGAGGATGAGCACAGATACGCAGTATTTT
>.|TRBV6-6|TRBJ2-2|TRBD2
CASSALAGENGELFF
TGTGCCAGCAGTGCACTAGCGGGAGAGAACGGGGAGCTGTTTTTT
>.|TRBV28|TRBJ1-1|.
CASSGRGWDTEAFF
TGTGCCAGCAGTGGGAGGGGCTGGGACACTGAAGCTTTCTTT
>.|TRBV4-3|TRBJ2-7|.
CASSQGWSSSPYEQYF
TGCGCCAGCAGCCAAGGTTGGTCTAGCTCCCCCTACGAGCAGTACTTC
>.|TRBV11-3|TRBJ2-3|.
CASRGRTTDTQYF
TGTGCCAGCAGGGGACGGACTACAGATACGCAGTATTTT
>.|TRBV4-1|TRBJ2-2|.
CASSQGGGENGGELFF
TGCGCCAGCAGCCAAGGCGGCGGGGAGAACGGCGGGGAGCTGTTTTTT
>.|TRBV3-1/TRBV3-2|TRBJ2-6|.
CASSQDRQFSGANVLTF
TGTGCCAGCAGCCAAGATCGACAGTTCTCTGGGGCCAACGTCCTGACTTTC
>.|TRBV7-8|TRBJ1-5|.
CASSLGSGQPQHF
TGTGCCAGCAGCTTAGGGTCCGGTCAGCCCCAGCATTTT
>.|TRBV13|TRBJ2-2|.
CASRRTGEVGELFF
TGTGCCAGCAGACGAACAGGGGAGGTCGGGGAGCTGTTTTTT
>.|TRBV21-1|TRBJ2-5|.
CASSKRLLAGREDQETQYF
TGTGCCAGCAGCAAAAGACTACTAGCGGGGAGGGAAGACCAAGAGACCCAGTACTTC
>.|TRBV28|TRBJ2-5|.
CASSFSSDNENQETQYF
TGTGCCAGCAGTTTTAGTAGCGATAATGAAAACCAAGAGACCCAGTACTTC
>.|TRBV4-3|TRBJ2-5|TRBD2
CASSQDGTSEGGETQYF
TGCGCCAGCAGCCAAGACGGGACTAGCGAGGGAGGGGAGACCCAGTACTTC
>few|TRBV2|TRBJ1-2|.
CASTRTEGYTF
TGTGCCAGCACTAGGACAGAAGGCTACACCTTC
>.|TRBV6-5|TRBJ2-3|.
CASSQGAALGDTQYF
TGTGCCAGCAGCCAAGGGGCAGCCCTGGGTGATACGCAGTATTTT
>.|TRBV11-3|TRBJ2-1|.
CASSWGGGDNEQFF
TGTGCCAGCAGCTGGGGAGGGGGGGACAATGAGCAGTTCTTC
>few|TRBV7-6|TRBJ1-5|.
CASSLSPNQPQHF
TGTGCCAGCAGCCTCTCCCCCAATCAGCCCCAGCATTTT
>.|TRBV5-1|TRBJ2-3|.
CASSPGADSDTQYF
TGCGCCAGCAGCCCGGGGGCGGATAGCGATACGCAGTATTTT
>.|TRBV11-2|TRBJ2-5|TRBD2
CASSLVGGGRIETQYF
TGTGCCAGCAGCTTAGTGGGCGGGGGACGGATAGAGACCCAGTACTTC
>.|TRBV14|TRBJ2-1|TRBD2
CASSVVGTSGPPRQFF
TGTGCCAGCAGTGTAGTTGGGACTAGCGGGCCCCCGCGGCAGTTCTTC
>.|TRBV27|TRBJ1-5|TRBD1
CASSFQGGNQPQHF
TGTGCCAGCAGTTTCCAGGGGGGCAATCAGCCCCAGCATTTT
>.|TRBV6-1|TRBJ1-5|.
CASSEWDNDLNQPQHF
TGTGCCAGCAGTGAATGGGACAACGATCTCAATCAGCCCCAGCATTTT
>few|TRBV6-2/TRBV6-3|TRBJ2-2|TRBD1
CASSGKQGAGELFF
TGTGCCAGCAGTGGGAAACAGGGGGCCGGGGAGCTGTTTTTT
>.|TRBV3-1/TRBV3-2|TRBJ1-2|TRBD1
CASSQNKLDRGRYGYTF
TGTGCCAGCAGCCAAAATAAACTAGACAGGGGGCGATATGGCTACACCTTC
>.|TRBV9|TRBJ1-2|TRBD1
CASSTTRDRGRNYGYTF
TGTGCCAGCAGCACAACCAGGGACAGGGGGCGGAACTATGGCTACACCTTC
>.|TRBV27|TRBJ2-3|.
CASTQTGSLTDTQYF
TGTGCCAGCACCCAAACGGGCAGCCTCACAGATACGCAGTATTTT